The T cell receptor (beta chain) under discussion was sequenced for a study of Graves' ophthalmopathy and Graves' hyperthyroidism. Study-wide results and caveats: Forecasting of ophthalmopathy progression by the model achieved around 71% sensitivity and more than 72% specificity.

This clonotype was counted many times. Its cognate antigen is unknown. Exclusion covered patients with other autoimmune diseases or uncontrolled infections (as well as pregnancy or lactation). Someone took the PBMCs out of approximately 9.2 ml of fresh peripheral blood. CDR3 regions of TCR beta were amplified from RNA transcripts. Second-round multiplex PCR came after first-round RT-PCR with HTBI primers. TCRdb independently ran MiXCR on the multiplex PCR reads; one entry per CDR3 protein. In the table there are 300,000 to 400,000 distinct CDR3 sequences, roughly 16% of which are singletons. The sequence derives from an adult man with Graves' ophthalmopathy. The sample taken for sequencing was peripheral blood.

CDR3 region: CASSKIRDRSSPRTGELFF. The CDR3 nucleotides read TGTGCCAGCAGTAAAATACGGGACAGGAGTTCCCCGAGGACCGGGGAGCTGTTTTTT. The J gene is TRBJ2-2, the V gene TRBV6-1; 8 nucleotides match TRBD1. The germline V gene has CDR1 MNHNS and CDR2 SASEGT. This CDR3 spans 19 amino acids. V lost 5 bases, J lost 5 bases, and 19 bases stayed unmatched.